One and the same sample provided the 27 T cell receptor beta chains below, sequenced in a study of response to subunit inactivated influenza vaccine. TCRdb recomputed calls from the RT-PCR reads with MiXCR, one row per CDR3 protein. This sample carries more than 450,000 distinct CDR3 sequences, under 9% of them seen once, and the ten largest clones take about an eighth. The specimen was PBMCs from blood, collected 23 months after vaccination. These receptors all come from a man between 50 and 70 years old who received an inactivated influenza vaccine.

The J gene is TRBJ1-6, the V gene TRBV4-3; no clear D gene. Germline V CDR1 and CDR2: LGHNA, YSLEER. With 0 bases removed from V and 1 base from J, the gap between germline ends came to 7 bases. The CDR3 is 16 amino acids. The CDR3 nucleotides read TGCGCCAGCAGCCAAGATTGGGATTCCTATAATTCACCCCTCCACTTT. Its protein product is CASSQDWDSYNSPLHF.

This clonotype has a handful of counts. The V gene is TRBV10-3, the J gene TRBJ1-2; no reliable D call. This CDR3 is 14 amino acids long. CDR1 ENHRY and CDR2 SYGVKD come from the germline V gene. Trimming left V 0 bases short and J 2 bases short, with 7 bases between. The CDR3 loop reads CAISESKPNYGYTF. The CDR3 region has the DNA TGTGCCATCAGTGAGTCGAAGCCCAACTATGGCTACACCTTC.

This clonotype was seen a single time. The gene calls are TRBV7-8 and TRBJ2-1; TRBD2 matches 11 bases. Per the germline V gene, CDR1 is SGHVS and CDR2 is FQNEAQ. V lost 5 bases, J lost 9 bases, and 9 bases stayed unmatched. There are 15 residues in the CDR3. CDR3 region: CASSPLAGGSVEQFF. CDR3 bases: TGTGCCAGCAGCCCCCTAGCGGGGGGCTCTGTTGAGCAGTTCTTC.

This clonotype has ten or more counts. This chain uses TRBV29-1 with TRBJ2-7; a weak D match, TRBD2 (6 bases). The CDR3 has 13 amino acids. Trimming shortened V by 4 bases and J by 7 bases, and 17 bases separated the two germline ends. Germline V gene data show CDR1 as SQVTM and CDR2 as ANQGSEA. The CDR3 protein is CSVGVSTRGEQYF. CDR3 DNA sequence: TGCAGCGTTGGAGTCAGTACTCGGGGGGAGCAGTACTTC.

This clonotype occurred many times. For the CDR3, the DNA is TGTGCCGGACCCCAGTTCGGGAATCAGCCCCAGCATTTT. This codes for CAGPQFGNQPQHF. The chain recombines TRBV10-3 with TRBJ1-5, with D uncertain. From germline, CDR1 is ENHRY and CDR2 SYGVKD. The CDR3 covers 13 residues. Trimming took 11 bases from V and 4 from J, leaving 15 bases between them.

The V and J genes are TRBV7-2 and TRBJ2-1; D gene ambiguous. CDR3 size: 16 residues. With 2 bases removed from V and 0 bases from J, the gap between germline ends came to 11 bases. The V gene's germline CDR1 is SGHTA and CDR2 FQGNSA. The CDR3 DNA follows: TGTGCCAGCAGCTTATTACGGGCCCACTCCTACAATGAGCAGTTCTTC. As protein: CASSLLRAHSYNEQFF.

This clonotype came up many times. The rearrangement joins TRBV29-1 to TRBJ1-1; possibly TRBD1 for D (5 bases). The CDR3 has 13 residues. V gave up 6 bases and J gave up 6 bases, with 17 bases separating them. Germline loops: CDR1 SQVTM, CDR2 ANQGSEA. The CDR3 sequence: CSVSRLLGAEAFF. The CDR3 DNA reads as TGCAGCGTCTCAAGGCTGCTGGGGGCTGAAGCTTTCTTT.

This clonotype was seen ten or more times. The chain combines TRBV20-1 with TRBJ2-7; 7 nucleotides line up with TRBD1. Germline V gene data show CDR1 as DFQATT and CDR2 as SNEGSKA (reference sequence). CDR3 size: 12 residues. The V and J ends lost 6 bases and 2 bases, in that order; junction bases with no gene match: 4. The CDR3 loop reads CSASTGTYEQYF. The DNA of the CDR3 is TGCAGTGCCTCGACAGGGACCTACGAGCAGTACTTC.

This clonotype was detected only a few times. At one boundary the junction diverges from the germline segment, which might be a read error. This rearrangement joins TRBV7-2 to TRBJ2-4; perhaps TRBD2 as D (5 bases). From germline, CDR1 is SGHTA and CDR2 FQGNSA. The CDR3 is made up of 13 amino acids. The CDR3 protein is CASSLAPPGIQYF. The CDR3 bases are TGTGCCAGCAGCCTAGCCCCCCCTGGCATTCAGTACTTC.

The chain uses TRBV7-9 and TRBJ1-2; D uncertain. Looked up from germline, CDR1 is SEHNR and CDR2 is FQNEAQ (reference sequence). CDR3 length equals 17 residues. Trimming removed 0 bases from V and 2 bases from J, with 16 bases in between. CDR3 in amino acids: CASSLANSRSVNYGYTF. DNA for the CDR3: TGTGCCAGCAGCTTAGCCAATTCCCGGTCGGTGAACTATGGCTACACCTTC.

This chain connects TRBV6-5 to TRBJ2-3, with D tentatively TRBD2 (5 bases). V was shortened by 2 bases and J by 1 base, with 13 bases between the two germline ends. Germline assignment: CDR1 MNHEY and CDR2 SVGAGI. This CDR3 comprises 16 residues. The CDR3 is CASSYTPGSGTDTQYF. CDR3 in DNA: TGTGCCAGCAGTTACACTCCGGGTAGCGGCACAGATACGCAGTATTTT.

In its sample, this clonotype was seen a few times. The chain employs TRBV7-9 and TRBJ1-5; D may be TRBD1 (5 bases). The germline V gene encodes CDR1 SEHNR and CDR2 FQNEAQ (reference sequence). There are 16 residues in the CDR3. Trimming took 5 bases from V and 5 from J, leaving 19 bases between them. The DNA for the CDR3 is TGTGCCAGCAGCGGCCGCCGGGAAACAGGCGATCAGCCCCAGCATTTT. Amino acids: CASSGRRETGDQPQHF.

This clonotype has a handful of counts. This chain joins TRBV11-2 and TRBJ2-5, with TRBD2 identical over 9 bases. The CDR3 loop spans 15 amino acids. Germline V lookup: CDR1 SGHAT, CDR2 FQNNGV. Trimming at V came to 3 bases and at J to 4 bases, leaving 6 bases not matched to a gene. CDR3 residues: CASSLGLARGETQYF. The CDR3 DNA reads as TGTGCCAGCAGCTTGGGACTAGCCAGAGGAGAGACCCAGTACTTC.

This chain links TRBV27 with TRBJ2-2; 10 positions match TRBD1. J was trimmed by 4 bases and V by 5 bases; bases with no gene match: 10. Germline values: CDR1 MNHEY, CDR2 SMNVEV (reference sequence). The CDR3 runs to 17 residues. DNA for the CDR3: TGTGCCAGCAGTCACAGACAGGGGGCCTCGGCCACCGGGGAGCTGTTTTTT. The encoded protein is CASSHRQGASATGELFF.

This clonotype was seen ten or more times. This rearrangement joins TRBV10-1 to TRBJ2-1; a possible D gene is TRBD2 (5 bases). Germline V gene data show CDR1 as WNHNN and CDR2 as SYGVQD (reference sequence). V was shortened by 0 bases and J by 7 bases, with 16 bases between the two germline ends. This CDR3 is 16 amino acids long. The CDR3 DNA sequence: TGCGCCAGCAGTGAGTCCGGTCTAGCAAGTCTGAATGAGCAGTTCTTC. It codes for CASSESGLASLNEQFF.

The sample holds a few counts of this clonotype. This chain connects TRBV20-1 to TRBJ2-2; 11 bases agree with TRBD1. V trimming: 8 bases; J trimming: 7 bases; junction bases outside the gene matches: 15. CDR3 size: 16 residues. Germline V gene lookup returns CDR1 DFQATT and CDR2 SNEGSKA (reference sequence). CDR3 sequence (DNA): TGCAGTACCTTTAAAAGCGGGACAGGGGGTAGCGGGGAGCTGTTTTTT. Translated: CSTFKSGTGGSGELFF.

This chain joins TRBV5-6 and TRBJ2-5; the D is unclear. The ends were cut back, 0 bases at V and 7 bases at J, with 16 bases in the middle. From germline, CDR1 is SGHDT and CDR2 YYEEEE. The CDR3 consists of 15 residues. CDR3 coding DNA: TGTGCCAGCAGCTTGGATGTTCGGGCTGCAGGGACCCAGTACTTC. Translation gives CASSLDVRAAGTQYF. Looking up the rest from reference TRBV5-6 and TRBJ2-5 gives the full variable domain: DAGVTQSPTHLIKTRGQQVTLRCSPKSGHDTVSWYQQALGQGPQFIFQYYEEEERQRGNFPDRFSGHQFPNYSSELNVNALLLGDSALYLCASSLDVRAAGTQYFGPGTRLLVL.

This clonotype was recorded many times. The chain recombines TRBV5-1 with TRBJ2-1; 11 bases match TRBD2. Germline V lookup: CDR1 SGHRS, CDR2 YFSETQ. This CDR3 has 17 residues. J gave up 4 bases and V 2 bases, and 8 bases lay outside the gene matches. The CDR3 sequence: CASSFRIAGGQYNEQFF. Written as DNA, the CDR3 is TGCGCCAGCAGCTTTAGGATAGCGGGGGGGCAATACAATGAGCAGTTCTTC.

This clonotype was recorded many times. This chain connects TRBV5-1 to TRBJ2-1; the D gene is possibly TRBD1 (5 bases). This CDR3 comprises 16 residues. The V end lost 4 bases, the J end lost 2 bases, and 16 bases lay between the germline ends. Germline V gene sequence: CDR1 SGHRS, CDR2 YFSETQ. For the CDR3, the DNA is TGCGCCAGCAGCCCCACAGGTGGCCTCCCCTACAATGAGCAGTTCTTC. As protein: CASSPTGGLPYNEQFF.

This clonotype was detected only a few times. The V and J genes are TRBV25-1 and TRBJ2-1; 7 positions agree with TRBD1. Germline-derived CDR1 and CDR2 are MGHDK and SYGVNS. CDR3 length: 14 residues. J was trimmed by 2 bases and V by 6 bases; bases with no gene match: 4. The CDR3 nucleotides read TGTGCCAGCAGAGAGGACAGGACCTACAATGAGCAGTTCTTC. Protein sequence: CASREDRTYNEQFF.

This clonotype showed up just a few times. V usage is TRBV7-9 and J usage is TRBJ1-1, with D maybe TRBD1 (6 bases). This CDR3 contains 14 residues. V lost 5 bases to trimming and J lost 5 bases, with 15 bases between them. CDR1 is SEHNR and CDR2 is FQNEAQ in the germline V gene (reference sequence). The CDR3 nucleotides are TGTGCCAGCAGCAAGCAGGGAAGGGGGACTGAAGCTTTCTTT. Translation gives CASSKQGRGTEAFF.

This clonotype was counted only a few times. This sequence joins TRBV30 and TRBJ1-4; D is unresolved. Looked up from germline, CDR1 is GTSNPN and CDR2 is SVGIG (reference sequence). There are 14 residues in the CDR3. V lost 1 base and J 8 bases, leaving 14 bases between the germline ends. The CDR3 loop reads CAWSELTRGEKLFF. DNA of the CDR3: TGTGCCTGGAGTGAGTTGACACGTGGCGAAAAACTGTTTTTT.

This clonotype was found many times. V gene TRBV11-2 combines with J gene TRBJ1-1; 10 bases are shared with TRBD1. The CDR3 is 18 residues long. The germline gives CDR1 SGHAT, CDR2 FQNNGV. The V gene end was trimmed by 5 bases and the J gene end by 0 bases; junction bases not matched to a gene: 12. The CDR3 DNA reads TGTGCCAGCAGCCCTAGGGCACCGGGACAGGGGTTGAACACTGAAGCTTTCTTT. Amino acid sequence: CASSPRAPGQGLNTEAFF.

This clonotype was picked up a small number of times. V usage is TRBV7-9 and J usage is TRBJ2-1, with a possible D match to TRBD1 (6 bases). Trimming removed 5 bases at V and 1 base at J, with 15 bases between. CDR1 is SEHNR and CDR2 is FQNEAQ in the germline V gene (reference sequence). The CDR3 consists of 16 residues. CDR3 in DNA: TGTGCCAGCAGCCCCCCAGGGGTTGTGTCCTACAATGAGCAGTTCTTC. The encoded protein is CASSPPGVVSYNEQFF.

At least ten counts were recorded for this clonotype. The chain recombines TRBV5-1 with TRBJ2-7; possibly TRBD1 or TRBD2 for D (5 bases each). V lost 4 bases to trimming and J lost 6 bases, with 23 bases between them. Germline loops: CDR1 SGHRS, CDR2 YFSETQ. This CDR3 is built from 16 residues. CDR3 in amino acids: CASSPGDPRSLSEQYF. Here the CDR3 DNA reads TGCGCCAGCAGCCCCGGGGACCCCAGGTCTCTCTCCGAGCAGTACTTC.

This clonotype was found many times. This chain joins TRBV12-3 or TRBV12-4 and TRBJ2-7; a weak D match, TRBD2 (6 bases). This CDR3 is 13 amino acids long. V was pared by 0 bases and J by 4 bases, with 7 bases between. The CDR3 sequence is CASSLATSYEQYF. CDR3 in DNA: TGTGCCAGCAGTTTAGCGACTAGTTACGAGCAGTACTTC.

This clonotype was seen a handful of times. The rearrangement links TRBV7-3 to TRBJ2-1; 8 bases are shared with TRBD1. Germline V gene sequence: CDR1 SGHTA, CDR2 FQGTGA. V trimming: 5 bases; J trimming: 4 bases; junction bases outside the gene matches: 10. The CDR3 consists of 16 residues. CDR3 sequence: CASSPGTGEMYNEQFF. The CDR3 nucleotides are TGTGCCAGCAGCCCAGGGACAGGCGAAATGTACAATGAGCAGTTCTTC.